This entry lists 26 T cell receptor beta chains sequenced from one sample in a study of monozygotic twins with inflammatory bowel disease. TCRdb re-called the 5' RACE reads and gives one entry per CDR3 protein, without DNA. The sample features 90,000 to 110,000 distinct CDR3 sequences, with 9.5% to 15% in its top ten. The sample was blood. The receptor source for this set is a human donor with ulcerative colitis or Crohn's disease, or a healthy co-twin of an affected twin (not recorded which).

This chain links TRBV12-3 or TRBV12-4 with TRBJ1-1; the D call of TRBD1 rests on TCRdb alone, since no DNA is present to check it. The CDR3 consists of 14 residues. The CDR3 spells CASSTIPDSTEAFF.

This rearrangement joins TRBV2 to TRBJ2-4. Per the germline V gene, CDR1 is SNHLY and CDR2 is FYNNEI. The CDR3 has 12 amino acids. The CDR3 protein is CASALDRNIQYF. Supplemented by reference TRBV2 and TRBJ2-4, the full variable domain reads EPEVTQTPSHQVTQMGQEVILRCVPISNHLYFYWYRQILGQKVEFLVSFYNNEISEKSEIFDDQFSVERPDGSNFTLKIRSTKLEDSAMYFCASALDRNIQYFGAGTRLSVL.

J is TRBJ2-3 and V is TRBV5-1; TCRdb selects TRBD2, and the lack of DNA leaves this call unchecked. This CDR3 region has 15 residues. Per the germline V gene, CDR1 is SGHRS and CDR2 is YFSETQ. CDR3 in amino acids: CASSRGQRFTDTQYF.

The chain has TRBV11-2 and TRBJ2-7. This CDR3 region has 13 residues. CDR1 SGHAT and CDR2 FQNNGV come from the germline V gene. The CDR3 sequence is CASSLGLNYEQYF. The whole variable domain, filled in from reference TRBV11-2 and TRBJ2-7, reads EAGVAQSPRYKIIEKRQSVAFWCNPISGHATLYWYQQILGQGPKLLIQFQNNGVVDDSQLPKDRFSAERLKGVDSTLKIQPAKLEDSAVYLCASSLGLNYEQYFGPGTRLTVT.

The rearrangement joins TRBV6-1 to TRBJ1-1; the TCRdb call, TRBD1, lacks DNA for checking. CDR1 is MNHNS and CDR2 is SASEGT in the germline V gene. The CDR3 extends over 13 amino acids. The CDR3 region is CASMGQTNTEAFF.

The V and J genes are TRBV9 and TRBJ1-1; the D call from TCRdb, TRBD1, cannot be confirmed without DNA. The CDR3 contains 14 residues. Germline V gene sequence: CDR1 SGDLS, CDR2 YYNGEE. CDR3: CASSPGQMNTEAFF.

The rearrangement joins TRBV7-8 to TRBJ1-5; the D call from TCRdb, TRBD1, cannot be confirmed without DNA. CDR1 SGHVS and CDR2 FQNEAQ come from the germline V gene. This CDR3 contains 15 residues. The CDR3 protein is CASSLGTDSNQPQHF.

The chain couples TRBV7-2 to TRBJ2-7; the TCRdb D gene call, TRBD2, has no DNA to confirm it. This CDR3 region has 15 residues. Germline V gene data show CDR1 as SGHTA and CDR2 as FQGNSA. This CDR3 reads CASSWEGVGGYEQYF. Variable domain in full (rest from reference TRBV7-2 and TRBJ2-7): GAGVSQSPSNKVTEKGKDVELRCDPISGHTALYWYRQSLGQGLEFLIYFQGNSAPDKSGLPSDRFSAERTGGSVSTLTIQRTQQEDSAVYLCASSWEGVGGYEQYFGPGTRLTVT.

The chain employs TRBV4-3 and TRBJ1-2. The length of the CDR3 is 16 residues. Germline values: CDR1 LGHNA, CDR2 YSLEER. CDR3: CASSQEAVFRDYGYTF.

The rearrangement links TRBV6-5 to TRBJ2-7. Per the germline V gene, CDR1 is MNHEY and CDR2 is SVGAGI. The CDR3 totals 14 residues. CDR3 protein: CASSYGGGTYEQYF.

The chain couples TRBV7-6 to TRBJ2-3; TCRdb proposes TRBD2, but this gene call is untestable without DNA. The germline V gene encodes CDR1 SGHVS and CDR2 FNYEAQ. The CDR3 covers 14 residues. The CDR3 sequence: CASSPAGTSVGQYF.

The chain couples TRBV29-1 to TRBJ2-7; the TCRdb call, TRBD2, lacks DNA for checking. Per germline, CDR1 SQVTM and CDR2 ANQGSEA. The CDR3 totals 14 residues. The CDR3 sequence is CSVWGGAGVDEQYF.

The rearrangement links TRBV24-1 to TRBJ2-5; as DNA is missing, the TRBD1 call by TCRdb cannot be tested. The CDR3 extends over 15 amino acids. The germline CDR1 and CDR2 sequences are KGHDR and SFDVKD. The CDR3 is CATSNSKQGMETQYF.

The V call is TRBV20-1, the J call TRBJ2-6. Germline V CDR1 and CDR2: DFQATT, SNEGSKA (reference sequence). The CDR3 sequence is 16 residues long. CDR3 amino acids: CSARIGPVSGANVLTF.

CDR3: CASSLSGTVNEKLFF. The V gene is TRBV7-3, the J gene TRBJ1-4; absent DNA, TCRdb's TRBD1 call cannot be checked. The CDR3 runs 15 residues. CDR1 is SGHTA, CDR2 FQGTGA, per germline.

V gene TRBV27 combines with J gene TRBJ2-1; the D gene TCRdb calls, TRBD2, cannot be checked with no DNA. This CDR3 is 16 amino acids long. Germline assignment: CDR1 MNHEY and CDR2 SMNVEV (reference sequence). The CDR3 sequence: CASSSLLAGGGNEQFF.

This chain connects TRBV6-5 to TRBJ2-7. The length of the CDR3 is 13 residues. Per germline, CDR1 MNHEY and CDR2 SVGAGI. The CDR3 reads CASSYRSFDGQYF.

This chain connects TRBV12-3 or TRBV12-4 to TRBJ1-4; TCRdb designates TRBD1, a call that cannot be tested without DNA. The CDR3 length is 13 residues. The CDR3 sequence is CASGRGLGEKLFF.

The chain carries TRBV9 and TRBJ2-7; the D call of TRBD2 rests on TCRdb alone, since no DNA is present to check it. CDR1 is SGDLS and CDR2 is YYNGEE in the germline V gene. The CDR3 is 16 residues long. Here the CDR3 reads CASSTHEGNLGYEQYF.

The chain links TRBV5-4 to TRBJ1-2. Germline-derived CDR1 and CDR2 are SGHNT and YYREEE (reference sequence). The CDR3 loop spans 14 amino acids. CDR3 sequence reads: CASSSGQIPYGYTF.

The chain combines TRBV7-9 with TRBJ1-6. Germline loops: CDR1 SEHNR, CDR2 FQNEAQ (reference sequence). The CDR3 has 14 residues. CDR3 sequence reads: CASSFENPGSPLHF.

V and J are TRBV12-3 or TRBV12-4 and TRBJ2-7; there is no DNA to check the TCRdb D call of TRBD1. This CDR3 is built from 13 residues. CDR3 loop: CASSLTGADEQYF.

The rearrangement uses TRBV5-1 and TRBJ2-1; TCRdb designates TRBD1, a call that cannot be tested without DNA. CDR1 is SGHRS and CDR2 is YFSETQ in the germline V gene. The CDR3 extends over 12 amino acids. The CDR3 here is CASTPNYNEQFF.

J is TRBJ2-5 and V is TRBV12-3 or TRBV12-4. The CDR3 runs 13 residues. The CDR3 region is CASSFSAQETQYF.

This chain uses TRBV6-5 with TRBJ1-6. CDR1 and CDR2 from the germline V gene are MNHEY and SVGAGI. The CDR3 sequence is 16 residues long. The CDR3 here is CASSSTNPGWNSPLHF.

The chain uses TRBV4-3 and TRBJ2-1; the D call from TCRdb, TRBD2, cannot be confirmed without DNA. CDR3 length equals 17 residues. Germline lookup yields CDR1 LGHNA and CDR2 YSLEER. This chain's CDR3 is CASSQEVLAGGSDEQFF.